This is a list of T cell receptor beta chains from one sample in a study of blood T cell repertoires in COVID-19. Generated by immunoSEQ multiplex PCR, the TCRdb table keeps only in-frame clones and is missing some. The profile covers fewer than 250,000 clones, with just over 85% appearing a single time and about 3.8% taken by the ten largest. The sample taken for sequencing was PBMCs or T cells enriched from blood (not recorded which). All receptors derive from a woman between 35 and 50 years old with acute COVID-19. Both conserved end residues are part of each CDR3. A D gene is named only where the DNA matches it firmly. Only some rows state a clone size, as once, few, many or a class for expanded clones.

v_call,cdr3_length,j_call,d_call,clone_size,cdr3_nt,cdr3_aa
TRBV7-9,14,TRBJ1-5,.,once,TGTGCCAGCATGAGGCCCGCGAGCAATCAGCCCCAGCATTTT,CASMRPASNQPQHF
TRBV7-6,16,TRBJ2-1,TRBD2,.,TGTGCCAGCAGCTGGGGGACTAGCGGGAGGTACAATGAGCAGTTCTTC,CASSWGTSGRYNEQFF
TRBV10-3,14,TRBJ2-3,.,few,TGTGCCATCAGGGACAGCCGCCGCACAGATACGCAGTATTTT,CAIRDSRRTDTQYF
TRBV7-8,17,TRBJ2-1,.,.,TGTGCCAGCAGCGAGGATTTCTCGCTTGGGTCCTACAATGAGCAGTTCTTC,CASSEDFSLGSYNEQFF
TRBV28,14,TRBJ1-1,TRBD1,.,TGTGCCAGCAGTATACAGGGGGCGCGGACTGAAGCTTTCTTT,CASSIQGARTEAFF
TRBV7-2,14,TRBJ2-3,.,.,TGTGCCAGCGCGACGGGAGAAAGAGTTGATACGCAGTATTTT,CASATGERVDTQYF
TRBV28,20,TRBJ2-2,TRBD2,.,TGTGCCAGCAGCCCCTTAAGGCTAGCGGGCGCCTATGACAAAGGCGGGGAGCTGTTTTTT,CASSPLRLAGAYDKGGELFF
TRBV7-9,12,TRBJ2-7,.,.,TGTGCCAGCAGAGGACAGACCTACGAGCAGTACTTC,CASRGQTYEQYF
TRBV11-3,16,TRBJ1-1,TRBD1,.,TGTGCCACTCGGACAGGGGGCGAACGCGCGAACGCTGAAGCTTTCTTT,CATRTGGERANAEAFF
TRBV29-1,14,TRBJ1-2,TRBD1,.,TGCAGCATTCGGACAGGCTCAGGGAACTATGGCTACACCTTC,CSIRTGSGNYGYTF
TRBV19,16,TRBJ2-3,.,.,TGTGCCAGTAGTCCTCAGGGTGACCGGCTCACAGATACGCAGTATTTT,CASSPQGDRLTDTQYF
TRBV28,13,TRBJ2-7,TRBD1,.,TGTGCCAGCGCGTTTGGACAGGGGAACGAGCAGTACTTC,CASAFGQGNEQYF
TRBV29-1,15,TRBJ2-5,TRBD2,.,TGCAGCGTTGTTCAGGCACTAGCGAGGCAAGAGACCCAGTACTTC,CSVVQALARQETQYF
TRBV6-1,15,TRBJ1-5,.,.,TGTGCCAGCAGTGACGACTGGGGAGGGCAGCAGCCCCAGCATTTT,CASSDDWGGQQPQHF
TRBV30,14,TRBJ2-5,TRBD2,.,TGTGCCTGGAGTTCCCTAGCGGGACAAGAGACCCAGTACTTC,CAWSSLAGQETQYF
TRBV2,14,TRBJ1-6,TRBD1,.,TGTGCCAGCAGCGGACAGGGTGGAGGTTCACCCCTCCACTTT,CASSGQGGGSPLHF
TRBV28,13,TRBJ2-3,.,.,TGTGCCAGCAGTTCTGGGCAGGCAGATACGCAGTATTTT,CASSSGQADTQYF
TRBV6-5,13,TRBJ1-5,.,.,TGTGCCAGCAGTAGGGGTAGCAATCAGCCCCAGCATTTT,CASSRGSNQPQHF
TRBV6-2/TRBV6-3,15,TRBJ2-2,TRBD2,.,TGTGCCAGCAGTTTGCTAGCGGGAAACACCGGGGAGCTGTTTTTT,CASSLLAGNTGELFF
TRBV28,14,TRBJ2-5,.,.,TGTGCCAGCAGTTTCGACAGGACCCAAGAGACCCAGTACTTC,CASSFDRTQETQYF
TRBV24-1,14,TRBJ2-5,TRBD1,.,TGTGCCACCAGTGATCCGGGACAGTTGGGGACCCAGTACTTC,CATSDPGQLGTQYF
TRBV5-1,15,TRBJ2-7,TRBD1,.,TGCGCCAGCAGCTTGGCTGGGGACAGGGCTTACGAGCAGTACTTC,CASSLAGDRAYEQYF
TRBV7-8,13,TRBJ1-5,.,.,TGTGCCAGCAGCTACCAGGGTCGCCAGCCCCAGCATTTT,CASSYQGRQPQHF
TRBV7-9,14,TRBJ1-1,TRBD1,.,TGTGCCAGCAGCAACCAGGGGGTTAGTACTGAAGCTTTCTTT,CASSNQGVSTEAFF
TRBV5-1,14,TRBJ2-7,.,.,TGCGCCAGCAGCTTGGAATCATCCAACTACGAGCAGTACTTC,CASSLESSNYEQYF
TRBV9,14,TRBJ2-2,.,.,TGTGCCAGCAGCGTAAGGAGTGGGTCCGGGGAGCTGTTTTTT,CASSVRSGSGELFF
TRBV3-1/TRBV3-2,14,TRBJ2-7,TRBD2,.,TGTGCCAGCAGCCAGACTAGCGGGAGTGGCGAGCAGTACTTC,CASSQTSGSGEQYF
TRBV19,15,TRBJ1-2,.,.,TGTGCCAGTAGTATCTCGGGATTCGGGAGCTATGGCTACACCTTC,CASSISGFGSYGYTF
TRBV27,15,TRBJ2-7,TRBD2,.,TGTGCCAGCAGTGGACTAGCGGGCCTCTCCTACGAGCAGTACTTC,CASSGLAGLSYEQYF
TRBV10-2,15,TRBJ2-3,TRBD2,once,TGCGCCAGCACCTTAGCGGGAGGCCTCACAGATACGCAGTATTTT,CASTLAGGLTDTQYF
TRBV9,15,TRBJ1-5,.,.,TGTGCCAGCAGCGTGGCAGGAAGCAGCAATCAGCCCCAGCATTTT,CASSVAGSSNQPQHF
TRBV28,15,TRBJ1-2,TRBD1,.,TGTGCCAGCAGTTTTGGGGACAGGGAAATCTATGGCTACACCTTC,CASSFGDREIYGYTF
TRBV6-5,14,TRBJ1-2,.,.,TGTGCCAGCAGCCAGCAGGAGGGAGTCTATGGCTACACCTTC,CASSQQEGVYGYTF
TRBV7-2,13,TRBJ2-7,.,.,TGTGCCAGCAGCCCAGCAGGGCCCTACGAGCAGTACTTC,CASSPAGPYEQYF
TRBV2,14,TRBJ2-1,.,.,TGTGCCAGCAGGCGGGGACAGAGCTCCAATGAGCAGTTCTTC,CASRRGQSSNEQFF